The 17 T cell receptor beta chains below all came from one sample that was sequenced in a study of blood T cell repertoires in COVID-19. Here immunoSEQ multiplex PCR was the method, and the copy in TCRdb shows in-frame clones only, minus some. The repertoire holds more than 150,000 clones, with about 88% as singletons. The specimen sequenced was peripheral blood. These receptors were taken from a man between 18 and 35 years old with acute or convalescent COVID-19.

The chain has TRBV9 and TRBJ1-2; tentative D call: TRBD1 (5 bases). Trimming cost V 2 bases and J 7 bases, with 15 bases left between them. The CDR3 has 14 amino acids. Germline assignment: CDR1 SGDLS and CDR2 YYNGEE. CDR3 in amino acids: CASSVNRLGRGYTF. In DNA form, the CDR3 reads TGTGCCAGCAGCGTGAACAGGCTTGGGCGTGGCTACACCTTC.

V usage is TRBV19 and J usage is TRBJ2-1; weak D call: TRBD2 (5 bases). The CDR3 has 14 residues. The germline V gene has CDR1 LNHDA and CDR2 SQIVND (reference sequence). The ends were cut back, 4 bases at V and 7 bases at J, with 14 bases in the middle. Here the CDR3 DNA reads TGTGCCAGTAGTAGCAGGACGGGATGGAATGAGCAGTTCTTC. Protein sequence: CASSSRTGWNEQFF.

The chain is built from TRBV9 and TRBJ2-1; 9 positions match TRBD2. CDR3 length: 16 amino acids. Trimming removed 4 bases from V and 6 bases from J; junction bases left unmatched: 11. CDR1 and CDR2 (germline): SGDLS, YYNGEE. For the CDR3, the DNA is TGTGCCAGCAGCTCCGGAGCGGGGGGCCATCCCAATGAGCAGTTCTTC. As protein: CASSSGAGGHPNEQFF.

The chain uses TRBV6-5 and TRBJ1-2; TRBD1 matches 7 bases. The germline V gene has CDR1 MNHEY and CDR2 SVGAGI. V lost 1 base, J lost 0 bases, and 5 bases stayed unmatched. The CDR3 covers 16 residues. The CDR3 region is CASSYWDRSSNYGYTF. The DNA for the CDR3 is TGTGCCAGCAGTTACTGGGACAGATCTTCTAACTATGGCTACACCTTC.

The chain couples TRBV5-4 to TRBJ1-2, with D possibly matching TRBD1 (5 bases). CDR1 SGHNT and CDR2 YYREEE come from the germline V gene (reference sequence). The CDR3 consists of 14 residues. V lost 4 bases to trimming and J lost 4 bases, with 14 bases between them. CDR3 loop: CASSGQTAFYGYTF. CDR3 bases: TGTGCCAGCAGCGGACAAACAGCTTTCTATGGCTACACCTTC.

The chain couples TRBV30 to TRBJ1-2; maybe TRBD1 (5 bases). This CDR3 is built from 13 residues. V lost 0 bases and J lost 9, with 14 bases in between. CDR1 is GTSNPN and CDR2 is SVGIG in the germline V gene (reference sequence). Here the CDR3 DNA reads TGTGCCTGGAGTGTAGCGGGGACCTTAAGCTACACCTTC. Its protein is CAWSVAGTLSYTF.

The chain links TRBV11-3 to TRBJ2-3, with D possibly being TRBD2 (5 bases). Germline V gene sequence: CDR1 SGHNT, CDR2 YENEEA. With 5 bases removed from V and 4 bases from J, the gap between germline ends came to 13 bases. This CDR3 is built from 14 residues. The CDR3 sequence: CASSRSRGADTQYF. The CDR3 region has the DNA TGTGCCAGCAGCCGATCCCGGGGAGCAGATACGCAGTATTTT.

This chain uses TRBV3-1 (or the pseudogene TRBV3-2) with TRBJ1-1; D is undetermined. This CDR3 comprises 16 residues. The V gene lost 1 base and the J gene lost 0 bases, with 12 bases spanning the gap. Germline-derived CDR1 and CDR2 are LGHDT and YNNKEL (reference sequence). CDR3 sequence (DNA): TGTGCCAGCAGCCAAGTCTCTCGGAGAATGAACACTGAAGCTTTCTTT. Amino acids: CASSQVSRRMNTEAFF.

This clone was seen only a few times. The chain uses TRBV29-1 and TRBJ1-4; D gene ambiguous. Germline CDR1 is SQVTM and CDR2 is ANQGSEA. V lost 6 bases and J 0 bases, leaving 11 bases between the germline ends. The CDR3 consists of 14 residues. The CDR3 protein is CSVSRGATNEKLFF. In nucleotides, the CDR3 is TGCAGCGTCTCCCGAGGAGCAACTAATGAAAAACTGTTTTTT.

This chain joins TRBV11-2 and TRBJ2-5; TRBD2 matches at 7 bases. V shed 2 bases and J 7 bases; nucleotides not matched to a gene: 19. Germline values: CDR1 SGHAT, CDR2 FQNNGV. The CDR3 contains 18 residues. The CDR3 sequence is CASSLLRGSTPVRGTQYF. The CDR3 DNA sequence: TGTGCCAGCAGCTTACTGCGGGGGAGCACTCCGGTCCGAGGGACCCAGTACTTC.

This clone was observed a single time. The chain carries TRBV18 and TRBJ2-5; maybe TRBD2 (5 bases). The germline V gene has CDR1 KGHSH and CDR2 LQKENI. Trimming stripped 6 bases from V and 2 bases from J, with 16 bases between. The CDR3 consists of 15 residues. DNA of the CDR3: TGTGCCAGCTCTCGTGCCGAGGGCTGGCAAGAGACCCAGTACTTC. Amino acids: CASSRAEGWQETQYF.

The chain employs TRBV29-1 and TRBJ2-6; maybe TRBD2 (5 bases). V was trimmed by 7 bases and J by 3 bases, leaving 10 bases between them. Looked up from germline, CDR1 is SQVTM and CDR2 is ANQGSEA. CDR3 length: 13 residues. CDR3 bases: TGCAGCGCTCGGACTGGTGGGGCCAACGTCCTGACTTTC. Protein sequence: CSARTGGANVLTF.

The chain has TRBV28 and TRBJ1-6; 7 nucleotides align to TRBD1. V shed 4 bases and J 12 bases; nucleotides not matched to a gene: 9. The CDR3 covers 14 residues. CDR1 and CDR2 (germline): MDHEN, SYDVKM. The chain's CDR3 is CASSSIRQGGPLHF. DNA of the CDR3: TGTGCCAGCAGTTCTATACGACAGGGAGGACCCCTCCACTTT.

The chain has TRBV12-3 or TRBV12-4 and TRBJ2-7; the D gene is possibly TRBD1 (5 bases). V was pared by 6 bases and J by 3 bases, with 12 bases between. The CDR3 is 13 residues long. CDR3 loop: CASSRNRLYEQYF. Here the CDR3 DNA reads TGTGCCAGCAGCAGGAACAGGCTCTACGAGCAGTACTTC.

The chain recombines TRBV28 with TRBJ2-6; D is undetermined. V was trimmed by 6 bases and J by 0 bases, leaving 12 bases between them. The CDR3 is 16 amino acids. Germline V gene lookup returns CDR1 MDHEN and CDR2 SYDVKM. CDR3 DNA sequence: TGTGCCAGCAGCCTGACTGAGAGCTCTGGGGCCAACGTCCTGACTTTC. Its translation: CASSLTESSGANVLTF.

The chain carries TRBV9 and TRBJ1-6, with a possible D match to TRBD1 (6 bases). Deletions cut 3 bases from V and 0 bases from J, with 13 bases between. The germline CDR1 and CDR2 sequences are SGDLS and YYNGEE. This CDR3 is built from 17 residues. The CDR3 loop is CASSERGGGSYNSPLHF. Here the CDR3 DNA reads TGTGCCAGCAGCGAAAGAGGGGGGGGCTCCTATAATTCACCCCTCCACTTT.

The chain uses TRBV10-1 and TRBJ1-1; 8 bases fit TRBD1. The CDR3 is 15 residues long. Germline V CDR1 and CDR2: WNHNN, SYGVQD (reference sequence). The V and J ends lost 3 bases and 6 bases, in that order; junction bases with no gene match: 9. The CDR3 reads CASSDTSTGASEAFF. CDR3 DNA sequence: TGCGCCAGCAGTGACACATCGACAGGGGCCTCTGAAGCTTTCTTT.